The sequence of this T cell receptor (beta chain) was determined in a study of blood T cell repertoires in COVID-19. As handled by the study authors: Reference gene primer amplification yielded estimated nucleated cell counts. Repertoires were generated with immunoSEQ multiplex PCR, while TCRdb's copy carries only in-frame clones and drops some. V, J and clone size derive from that table, while D and trimming were established from the DNA sequence. In the table there are roughly 60,000 clones, roughly 90% of which are singletons. J gave up 5 bases and V 0 bases, and 5 bases lay outside the gene matches. CDR1 is SGHRS and CDR2 is YFSETQ in the germline V gene. The CDR3 spans 14 residues.

The receptor was derived from a human donor in a cohort sampled during active COVID-19. The genes are TRBV5-1 and TRBJ2-7; the match to TRBD1 covers 7 bases. The sample taken for sequencing was peripheral blood. The CDR3 DNA reads TGCGCCAGCAGCTTGGCCCTCAGGGGGAACGAGCAGTACTTC. It yields the protein CASSLALRGNEQYF.